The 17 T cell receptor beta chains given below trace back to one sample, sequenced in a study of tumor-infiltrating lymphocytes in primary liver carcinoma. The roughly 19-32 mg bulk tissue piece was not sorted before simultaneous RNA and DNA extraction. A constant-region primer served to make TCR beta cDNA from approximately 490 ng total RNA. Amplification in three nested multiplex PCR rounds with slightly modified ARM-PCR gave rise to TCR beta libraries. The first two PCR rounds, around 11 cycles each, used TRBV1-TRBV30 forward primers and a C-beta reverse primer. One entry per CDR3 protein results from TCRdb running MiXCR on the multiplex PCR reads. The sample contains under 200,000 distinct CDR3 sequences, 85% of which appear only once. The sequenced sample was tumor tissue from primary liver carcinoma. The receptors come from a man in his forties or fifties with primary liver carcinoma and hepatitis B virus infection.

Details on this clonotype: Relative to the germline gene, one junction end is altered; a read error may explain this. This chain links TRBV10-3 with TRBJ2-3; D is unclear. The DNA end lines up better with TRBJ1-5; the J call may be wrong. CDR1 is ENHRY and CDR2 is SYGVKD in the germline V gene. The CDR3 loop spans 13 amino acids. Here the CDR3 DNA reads TGCGCCGTTACTAGCGGGAGCACAGATACGCAGCATTTT. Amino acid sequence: CAVTSGSTDTQHF.

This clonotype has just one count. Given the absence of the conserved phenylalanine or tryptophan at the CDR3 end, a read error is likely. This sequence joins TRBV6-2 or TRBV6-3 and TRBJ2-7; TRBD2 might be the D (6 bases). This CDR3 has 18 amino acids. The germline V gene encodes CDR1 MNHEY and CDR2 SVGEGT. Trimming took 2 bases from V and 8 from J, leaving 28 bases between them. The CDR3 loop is CASSYTTDVEGGWYKQYL. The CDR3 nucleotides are TGTGCCAGCAGTTACACTACTGACGTGGAGGGAGGCTGGTACAAGCAGTACTTA.

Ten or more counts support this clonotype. The DNA of the CDR3 is TGTGCCAGCACCCTTAGTGGGAATTCACCCCTCCACTTT. Protein: CASTLSGNSPLHF. V is TRBV28 and J is TRBJ1-6, with D unclear. The germline V and J ends were trimmed by 7 bases and 7 bases, with 11 bases remaining between them. The CDR3 covers 13 residues. The germline V gene encodes CDR1 MDHEN and CDR2 SYDVKM. The full variable domain, its missing parts supplied by reference TRBV28 and TRBJ1-6, is DVKVTQSSRYLVKRTGEKVFLECVQDMDHENMFWYRQDPGLGLRLIYFSYDVKMKEKGDIPEGYSVSREKKERFSLILESASTNQTSMYLCASTLSGNSPLHFGNGTRLTVT.

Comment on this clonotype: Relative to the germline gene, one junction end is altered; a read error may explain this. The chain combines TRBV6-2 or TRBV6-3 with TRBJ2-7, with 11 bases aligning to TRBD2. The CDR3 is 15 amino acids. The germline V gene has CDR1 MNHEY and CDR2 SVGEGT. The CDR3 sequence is CASSYHWTSGYEQYF. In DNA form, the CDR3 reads TGTGCCAGTAGTTACCATTGGACTAGCGGGTACGAGCAGTACTTC.

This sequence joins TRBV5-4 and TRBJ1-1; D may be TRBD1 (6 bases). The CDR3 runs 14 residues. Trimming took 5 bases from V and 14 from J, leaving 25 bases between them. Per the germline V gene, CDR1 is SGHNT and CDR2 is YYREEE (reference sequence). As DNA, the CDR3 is TGTGCCAGCAGATCCCGGCAGGGGACTATTGATGCATTCTTT. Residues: CASRSRQGTIDAFF.

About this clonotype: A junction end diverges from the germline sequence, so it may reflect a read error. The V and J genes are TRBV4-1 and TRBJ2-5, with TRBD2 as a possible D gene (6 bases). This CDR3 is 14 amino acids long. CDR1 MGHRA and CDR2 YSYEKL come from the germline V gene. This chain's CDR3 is CASCPLDYKGTQYF. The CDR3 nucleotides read TGCGCCAGCTGCCCCCTGGACTATAAAGGGACCCAATACTTC.

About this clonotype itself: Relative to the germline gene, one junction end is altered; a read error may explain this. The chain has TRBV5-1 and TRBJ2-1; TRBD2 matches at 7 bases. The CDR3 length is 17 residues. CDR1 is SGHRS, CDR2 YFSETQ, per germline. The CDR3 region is CAISHGGSGVRIKEQFF. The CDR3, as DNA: TGCGCCATCAGCCACGGAGGAAGCGGGGTTCGTATTAAAGAGCAGTTCTTC.

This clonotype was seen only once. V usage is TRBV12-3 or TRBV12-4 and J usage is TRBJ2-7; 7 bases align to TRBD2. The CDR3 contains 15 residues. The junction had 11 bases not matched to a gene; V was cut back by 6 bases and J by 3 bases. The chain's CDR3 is CASSPGLDEYYEQYF. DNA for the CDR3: TGTGCCAGCAGCCCCGGACTAGATGAATACTACGAGCAGTACTTC.

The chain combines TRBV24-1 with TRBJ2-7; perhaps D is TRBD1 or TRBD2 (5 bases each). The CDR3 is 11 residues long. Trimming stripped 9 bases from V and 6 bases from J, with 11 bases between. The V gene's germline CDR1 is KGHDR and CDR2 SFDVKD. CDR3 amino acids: CATGAGSEQYF. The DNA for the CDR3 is TGTGCCACCGGGGCAGGGAGCGAGCAGTACTTC.

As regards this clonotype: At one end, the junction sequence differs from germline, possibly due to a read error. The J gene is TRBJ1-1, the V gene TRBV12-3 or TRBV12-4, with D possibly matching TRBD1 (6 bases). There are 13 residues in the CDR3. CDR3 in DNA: TGTGCCAACAGTTGTTCAGGGGCCACTGAAGCTTTCTTT. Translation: CANSCSGATEAFF.

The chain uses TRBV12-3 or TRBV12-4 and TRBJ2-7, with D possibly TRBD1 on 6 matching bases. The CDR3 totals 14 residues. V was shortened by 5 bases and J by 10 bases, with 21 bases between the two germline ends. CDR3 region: CASSPRQVSCDQYF. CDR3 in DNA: TGTGCCAGCAGTCCCAGACAGGTCTCCTGCGATCAGTACTTC.

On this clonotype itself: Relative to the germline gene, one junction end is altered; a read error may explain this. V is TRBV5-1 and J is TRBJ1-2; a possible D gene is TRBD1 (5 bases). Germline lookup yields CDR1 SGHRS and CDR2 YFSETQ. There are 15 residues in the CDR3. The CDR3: CTSSLVVGAEYGYTF. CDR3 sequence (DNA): TGCACCAGCAGCTTAGTGGTAGGGGCAGAATATGGCTACACCTTC.

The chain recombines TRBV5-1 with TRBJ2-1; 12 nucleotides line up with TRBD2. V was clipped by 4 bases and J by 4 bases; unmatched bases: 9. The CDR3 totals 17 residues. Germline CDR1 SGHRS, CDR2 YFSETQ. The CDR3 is CASSTYSTSGSYNEQFF. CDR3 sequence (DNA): TGCGCCAGCAGCACTTATTCGACTAGCGGGAGTTACAATGAGCAGTTCTTC.

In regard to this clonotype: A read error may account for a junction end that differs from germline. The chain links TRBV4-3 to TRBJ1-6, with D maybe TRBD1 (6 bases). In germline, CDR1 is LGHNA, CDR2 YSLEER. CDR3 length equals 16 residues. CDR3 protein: CTSSSWDMGRSSPLHF. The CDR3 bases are TGCACCAGCAGCTCCTGGGACATGGGAAGGAGTTCACCCCTCCACTTT.

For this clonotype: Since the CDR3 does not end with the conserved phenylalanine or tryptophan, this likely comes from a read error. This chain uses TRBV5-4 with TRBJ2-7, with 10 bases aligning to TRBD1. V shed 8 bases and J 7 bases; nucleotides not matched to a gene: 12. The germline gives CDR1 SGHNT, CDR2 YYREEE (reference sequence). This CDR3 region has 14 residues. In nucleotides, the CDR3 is TGTGCCAGTAGCCCCGAAAGGACAGGGGGAGAGCAGTACCTC. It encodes CASSPERTGGEQYL.

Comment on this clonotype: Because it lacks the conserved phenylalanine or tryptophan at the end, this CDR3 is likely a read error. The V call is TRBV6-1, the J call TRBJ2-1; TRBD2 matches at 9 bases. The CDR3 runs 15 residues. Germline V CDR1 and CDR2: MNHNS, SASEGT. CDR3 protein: CTSSEEAGGYNEQFL. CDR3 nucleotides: TGTACCAGCAGTGAAGAAGCGGGAGGATACAATGAACAGTTCTTA.

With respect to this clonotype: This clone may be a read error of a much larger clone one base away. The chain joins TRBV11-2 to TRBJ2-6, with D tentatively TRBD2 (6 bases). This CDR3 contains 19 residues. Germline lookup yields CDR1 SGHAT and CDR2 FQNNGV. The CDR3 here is CASSLLKTGLLSRANVLTF. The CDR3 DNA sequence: TGTGCCAGCAGCTTACTTAAAACGGGACTGCTCTCTAGGGCCAACGTCCTGACTTTC.